This T cell receptor (beta chain) derives from a study of cytotoxic CD8 clonotypes in ibrutinib-treated CLL. Overall study context: When averaged across all of the samples, the counts came to a few hundred thousand productive templates and 94,082 productive rearrangements. Study-level points and caveats: Rising at ibrutinib response, clonality subsequently fell back toward baseline at progression. Patients had baseline clonality above age-matched healthy donors, and this clonality moved with circulating CD8+ T-cell counts.

Clones were read by immunoSEQ multiplex PCR, and TCRdb kept only the in-frame ones, dropping some. The sample contains 150,000 to 200,000 clones, approximately 84% of which appear only once. Germline V CDR1 and CDR2: SGHTA, FQGNSA. This CDR3 is 15 amino acids long. V lost 4 bases to trimming and J lost 2 bases, with 11 bases between them. As concerns this clone: What it binds is not known.

This chain links TRBV7-2 with TRBJ2-2; a weak D match, TRBD1 (5 bases). The clonotype was recovered from a human donor with chronic lymphocytic leukemia. Sequenced here: PBMCs, sampled after 24 months of ibrutinib treatment. The CDR3 region has the DNA TGTGCCAGCAGCTATAGGGGAATCAACACCGGGGAGCTGTTTTTT. It is translated as CASSYRGINTGELFF.